This TCR beta chain derives from a study of early T cells in non-severe SARS-CoV-2 infection (dated by TCRdb to the early 2020s). Some background on the complete study: Because TCR sequencing relied on bulk RNA taken from unsorted whole blood, pairing of alpha and beta chains was not possible. Results the study describes overall, beyond this receptor: VDJdb matching was skewed toward anti-spike CD8 responses and likely underestimated virus-specific expansions, missing private and CD4 specificities.

Points on this clonotype: The clone's antigen remains unknown. Base-call qualities are not available, and no considerably larger clone is one nucleotide away.

The receptor library was made with 5' RACE. Sequencing used a NextSeq 500. Unique molecular identifiers were attached to individual cDNA molecules in the TCR library protocol so that sequencing error and PCR bias could be corrected. TCR alpha and beta chains were both sequenced, and the abundances of alpha and beta sequences in each sample were closely correlated with each other. On the authors' methods: V gene, J gene and CDR3 annotation of TCR sequences was performed with Decombinator V4. TCRs were defined as expanded if a significant change between any two time points was detected under a Poisson model with p below 0.0001. TCR abundances were normalised to the total number of TCRs sequenced per sample and expressed as counts per million. A search of VDJdb, accessed on 1 November 2021, was run for TCRs annotated to CMV, EBV and SARS-CoV-2, with TCRs annotated for multiple antigens excluded. TCRdb passed the public sequencing reads through fastp at Q25 and MiXCR, retaining productive beta sequences. Rows merge per CDR3 protein into single entries with the most common DNA and genes. Clone size and V and J calls follow TCRdb, not the original study. Present in this sample are approximately 34,000 distinct CDR3 sequences, 5% to 6% of which were seen just once. Jointly, the top ten make up 5.5% to 7% of the sample.

Set within a cohort of healthcare workers in London, UK, this nested case-control study involved weekly PCR testing of nasopharyngeal swabs along with blood sampling. Healthcare workers were recruited between 23 and 31 March 2020, during the week of the UK lockdown, and were followed weekly for up to roughly 16 weeks. The clonotype was recovered from an adult who was a healthcare worker with PCR-confirmed SARS-CoV-2 infection or an uninfected control (not recorded which). Sequenced material: whole blood, taken at baseline.

The CDR3 sequence is CASSLDYSKEQFF. The DNA sequence is given as TGTGCCAGCAGCTTAGATTACTCGAAGGAGCAGTTCTTC. The chain is encoded by TRBV7-2 joined to TRBJ2-1; the D gene assignment is ambiguous. Trimming costs V 1 base and J 10 bases, and their ends lie 11 bases apart. Spanning cysteine to phenylalanine, the CDR3 consists of 13 amino acids. Only CDR3 DNA remains: 39 bases, in frame from the first base. From a lookup of the germline V gene, CDR1 and CDR2 are SGHTA and FQGNSA.